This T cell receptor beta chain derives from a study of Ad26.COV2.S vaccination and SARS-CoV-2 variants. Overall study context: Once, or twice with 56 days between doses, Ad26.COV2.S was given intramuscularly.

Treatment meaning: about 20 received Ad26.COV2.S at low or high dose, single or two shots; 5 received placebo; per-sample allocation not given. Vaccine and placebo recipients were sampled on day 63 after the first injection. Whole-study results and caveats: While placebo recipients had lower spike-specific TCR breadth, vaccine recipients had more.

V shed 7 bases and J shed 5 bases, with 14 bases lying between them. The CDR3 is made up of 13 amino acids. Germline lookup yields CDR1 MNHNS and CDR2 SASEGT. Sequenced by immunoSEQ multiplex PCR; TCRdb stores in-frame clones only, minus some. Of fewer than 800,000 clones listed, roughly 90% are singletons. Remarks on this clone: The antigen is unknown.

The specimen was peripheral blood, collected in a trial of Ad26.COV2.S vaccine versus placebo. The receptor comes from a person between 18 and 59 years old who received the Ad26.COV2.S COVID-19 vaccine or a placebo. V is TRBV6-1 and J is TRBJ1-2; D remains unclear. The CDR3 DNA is TGTGCCAGCACCCCCGGGCAGGCGTATGGCTACACCTTC. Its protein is CASTPGQAYGYTF.